A single sample is the source of the 25 T cell receptor beta chains below, sequenced in a study of spatial heterogeneity in lung cancer. Points from the study as a whole: Mutation tallies in tumors tracked expanded intratumoral alpha and beta TCR counts.

The sample's time point: sample taken at primary tumor resection. TCRdb itself ran the 5' RACE reads through MiXCR, one entry per CDR3 protein. This sample has about 100,000 distinct CDR3 sequences, with nearly 4.5% found just once. Which antigens these TCRs recognize remains unknown. The sequencing here drew on lung tumor tissue, taken at surgery. These receptors were collected from a male donor with early-stage non-small cell lung cancer.

In this sample, this clonotype turned up many times. This sequence joins TRBV4-1 and TRBJ2-7; D assignment may be TRBD1 or TRBD2 (5 bases each). CDR3 length: 16 residues. CDR1 and CDR2 from the germline V gene are MGHRA and YSYEKL. V dropped 5 bases and J dropped 5 bases, with 22 bases sitting between them. The CDR3, as DNA: TGCGCCAGCAGCGCTACAGGCCGGGGTTTGGTGGACGAGCAGTACTTC. Encoded protein: CASSATGRGLVDEQYF.

This clonotype was observed many times. The CDR3 DNA follows: TGCAGTGCTAGAGTTTTGGGACTAGAATCCCAGAACACCGGGGAGCTGTTTTTT. This codes for CSARVLGLESQNTGELFF. V is TRBV20-1 and J is TRBJ2-2; the match to TRBD2 covers 8 bases. The junction had 11 bases not matched to a gene; V was cut back by 1 base and J by 1 base. The CDR3 is 18 amino acids. Germline loops: CDR1 DFQATT, CDR2 SNEGSKA (reference sequence).

This clonotype has ten or more counts. The chain joins TRBV2 to TRBJ1-2; D gene unclear. The CDR3 sequence is 15 residues long. V shed 2 bases and J shed 2 bases, with 12 bases lying between them. CDR1 is SNHLY and CDR2 is FYNNEI in the germline V gene. This CDR3 reads CASSEMRSPNYGYTF. The CDR3 DNA sequence: TGTGCCAGCAGTGAAATGCGATCCCCGAACTATGGCTACACCTTC. Based on the CDR3 plus reference TRBV2 and TRBJ1-2, the full variable domain is EPEVTQTPSHQVTQMGQEVILRCVPISNHLYFYWYRQILGQKVEFLVSFYNNEISEKSEIFDDQFSVERPDGSNFTLKIRSTKLEDSAMYFCASSEMRSPNYGYTFGSGTRLTVV.

At least ten counts were recorded for this clonotype. V gene TRBV28 combines with J gene TRBJ2-1; D is perhaps TRBD2 (6 bases). Germline assignment: CDR1 MDHEN and CDR2 SYDVKM. V gave up 11 bases and J gave up 9 bases, with 14 bases separating them. The CDR3 has 11 amino acids. The CDR3 nucleotides are TGTGCCGCGGGAAAGTGGCCTGAGCAGTTCTTC. This encodes CAAGKWPEQFF.

This clonotype was detected ten times or more. The J gene is TRBJ2-4, the V gene TRBV29-1, with 11 bases aligning to TRBD1. Germline CDR1 reads SQVTM; CDR2 reads ANQGSEA. This CDR3 spans 12 amino acids. V shed 6 bases and J 9 bases; nucleotides not matched to a gene: 4. The CDR3 nucleotides read TGCAGCGTACGGGACAGGGGGAGCATTCAGTACTTC. Protein product: CSVRDRGSIQYF.

This clonotype was recorded many times. The rearrangement joins TRBV7-9 to TRBJ1-4; D not certain. In germline, CDR1 is SEHNR, CDR2 FQNEAQ (reference sequence). The length of the CDR3 is 14 residues. Trimming stripped 5 bases from V and 1 base from J, with 8 bases between. This CDR3 is CASSETRTNEKLFF. In DNA, the CDR3 is TGTGCCAGCAGCGAGACGAGAACTAATGAAAAACTGTTTTTT.

This clonotype has a count of ten or more. The chain is built from TRBV28 and TRBJ2-5; D unresolved. Trimming took off 5 bases at V and 0 bases at J, with 13 bases between the two ends. The CDR3 is made up of 15 amino acids. The germline gives CDR1 MDHEN, CDR2 SYDVKM. CDR3 in DNA: TGTGCCAGCAGTCATAGGGCAGTGTACCAAGAGACCCAGTACTTC. It codes for CASSHRAVYQETQYF.

This clonotype was seen a handful of times. This chain links TRBV10-2 with TRBJ1-1, with no clear D. Germline values: CDR1 WSHSY, CDR2 SAAADI. The CDR3 spans 13 residues. The V end lost 4 bases, the J end lost 2 bases, and 8 bases lay between the germline ends. The CDR3 sequence: CASSVFSNTEAFF. The CDR3 bases are TGCGCCAGCAGTGTTTTCAGCAACACTGAAGCTTTCTTT.

The chain uses TRBV19 and TRBJ2-2; the match to TRBD1 covers 9 bases. Losses at the gene ends were 3 bases for V and 3 bases for J; bases not matched to a gene: 2. Germline CDR1 is LNHDA and CDR2 is SQIVND (reference sequence). CDR3 length equals 15 residues. The CDR3 DNA follows: TGTGCCAGTAGTATGGGGGACAGGGACACCGGGGAGCTGTTTTTT. Translating gives CASSMGDRDTGELFF.

This clonotype has a count of ten or more. The CDR3 reads CASSLRRDSRIEKLFF. In DNA form, the CDR3 reads TGTGCCAGCTCACTGAGACGGGACAGTAGGATTGAAAAACTGTTTTTT. The chain has TRBV18 and TRBJ1-4, with TRBD1 matching 7 bases. The CDR3 is 16 residues long. Germline V CDR1 and CDR2: KGHSH, LQKENI. Trimming removed 4 bases from V and 7 bases from J; junction bases left unmatched: 12.

This clonotype has more than one count but fewer than ten. The chain combines TRBV28 with TRBJ2-5; 10 bases fit TRBD1. V trimming: 6 bases; J trimming: 5 bases; junction bases outside the gene matches: 9. The V gene's germline CDR1 is MDHEN and CDR2 SYDVKM. This CDR3 spans 15 amino acids. CDR3 in amino acids: CASREPGQGLETQYF. CDR3 in DNA: TGTGCCAGCAGGGAACCGGGACAGGGGTTGGAGACCCAGTACTTC.

This clonotype was recorded at least ten times. The genes are TRBV5-1 and TRBJ2-3; D tentatively reads TRBD1 or TRBD2 (5 bases each). The ends were cut back, 2 bases at V and 5 bases at J, with 15 bases in the middle. This CDR3 is 15 amino acids long. CDR1 and CDR2 from the germline V gene are SGHRS and YFSETQ. In DNA, the CDR3 is TGCGCCAGCAGCTTTGATCGCAGGGAGAGAGATACGCAGTATTTT. It yields the protein CASSFDRRERDTQYF.

The rearrangement uses TRBV30 and TRBJ1-5; 10 nucleotides agree with TRBD1. The CDR3 loop spans 14 amino acids. V shed 1 base, J shed 5 bases, and the junction held 2 bases outside the gene matches. Germline lookup yields CDR1 GTSNPN and CDR2 SVGIG (reference sequence). The CDR3: CAWSGQGAYQPQHF. CDR3 coding DNA: TGTGCCTGGAGTGGACAGGGGGCCTATCAGCCCCAGCATTTT.

This clonotype was recorded many times. The chain is built from TRBV11-2 and TRBJ1-1, with 7 bases lining up with TRBD1. The CDR3 extends over 14 amino acids. J gave up 6 bases and V 1 base, and 5 bases lay outside the gene matches. Germline loops: CDR1 SGHAT, CDR2 FQNNGV. CDR3 region: CASSLVVGGSEAFF. The DNA for the CDR3 is TGTGCCAGCAGCTTAGTCGTAGGGGGCTCTGAAGCTTTCTTT.

In its sample, this clonotype was seen many times. V is TRBV5-1 and J is TRBJ1-1; D possibly corresponds to TRBD1 (6 bases). Germline lookup yields CDR1 SGHRS and CDR2 YFSETQ. CDR3 length: 13 amino acids. V shed 0 bases and J shed 4 bases, with 7 bases lying between them. CDR3 coding DNA: TGCGCCAGCAGCTTGGTCAGGGGCACTGAAGCTTTCTTT. Amino acids: CASSLVRGTEAFF.

This clonotype occurred many times. This rearrangement joins TRBV4-2 to TRBJ1-2; 7 bases line up with TRBD1. The germline V gene has CDR1 LGHNA and CDR2 YNFKEQ. Germline trimming cut 3 bases from V and 4 bases from J; bases unmatched to any gene: 11. This CDR3 spans 16 amino acids. DNA for the CDR3: TGTGCCAGCAGCCATTTCACAGGGGCTTTTGCCTATGGCTACACCTTC. Translating it yields CASSHFTGAFAYGYTF.

V and J are TRBV6-1 and TRBJ2-1; 13 positions agree with TRBD2. The CDR3 is 15 residues long. Germline assignment: CDR1 MNHNS and CDR2 SASEGT. Trimming at V came to 7 bases and at J to 7 bases, leaving 7 bases not matched to a gene. The CDR3 sequence: CASTQLAGGANEQFF. The CDR3 DNA reads TGTGCCAGCACCCAACTAGCGGGAGGGGCAAATGAGCAGTTCTTC.

This clonotype occurred many times. V and J are TRBV10-3 and TRBJ2-3; TRBD2 agrees at 7 bases. Germline loops: CDR1 ENHRY, CDR2 SYGVKD. This CDR3 has 14 amino acids. Unmatched junction bases numbered 8, after V lost 11 bases and J lost 0 bases. The CDR3 loop reads CASSSGASTDTQYF. CDR3 coding DNA: TGTGCCTCCTCTAGCGGAGCTAGCACAGATACGCAGTATTTT.

Many counts were recorded for this clonotype. This chain connects TRBV12-3 or TRBV12-4 to TRBJ2-7; TRBD2 matches 13 bases. This CDR3 contains 15 residues. V lost 5 bases, J lost 3 bases, and 4 bases stayed unmatched. CDR3 nucleotide sequence: TGTGCCAGCAGTGTACTAGCGGGAGGGAACTACGAGCAGTACTTC. Translation gives CASSVLAGGNYEQYF.

This clonotype was detected ten times or more. Written as DNA, the CDR3 is TGTGCCACCAGTGCGAGCGGTGTCAATGAGCAGTTCTTC. Its translation: CATSASGVNEQFF. The chain uses TRBV24-1 and TRBJ2-1; D is perhaps TRBD2 (5 bases). This CDR3 comprises 13 residues. CDR1 and CDR2 (germline): KGHDR, SFDVKD. Trimming cost V 5 bases and J 6 bases, with 10 bases left between them.

This clonotype was counted ten times or more. The chain uses TRBV28 and TRBJ1-5; the D gene is possibly TRBD1 (5 bases). The CDR3 loop spans 12 amino acids. Per the germline V gene, CDR1 is MDHEN and CDR2 is SYDVKM. V lost 10 bases and J 5 bases, leaving 12 bases between the germline ends. CDR3 DNA: TGTGCCACCCGGACACTGGATCAGCCCCAGCATTTT. It is translated as CATRTLDQPQHF.

This clonotype was detected many times. In DNA, the CDR3 is TGTGCCAGCAGTCCCCATGACAATGAGCAGTTCTTC. Encoded protein: CASSPHDNEQFF. This sequence joins TRBV28 and TRBJ2-1; D is unresolved. V lost 5 bases to trimming and J lost 5 bases, with 7 bases between them. Looked up from germline, CDR1 is MDHEN and CDR2 is SYDVKM. This CDR3 contains 12 residues.

This clonotype has at least ten counts. The V call is TRBV28, the J call TRBJ2-3, with 8 bases fitting TRBD2. Germline CDR1 and CDR2: MDHEN and SYDVKM. The CDR3 is made up of 17 amino acids. The trim removed 6 bases at V and 4 bases at J, leaving 15 bases unmatched. The CDR3 DNA follows: TGTGCCAGCAGACTCTCCGGGACTAGTTACCTTCCAGATACGCAGTATTTT. Translation: CASRLSGTSYLPDTQYF. Combining the CDR3 with reference TRBV28 and TRBJ2-3 gives the whole variable domain DVKVTQSSRYLVKRTGEKVFLECVQDMDHENMFWYRQDPGLGLRLIYFSYDVKMKEKGDIPEGYSVSREKKERFSLILESASTNQTSMYLCASRLSGTSYLPDTQYFGPGTRLTVL.

This clonotype was counted at least ten times. The genes are TRBV5-6 and TRBJ2-1; 15 nucleotides agree with TRBD2. V trimming: 4 bases; J trimming: 4 bases; junction bases outside the gene matches: 6. This CDR3 comprises 17 residues. The germline V gene has CDR1 SGHDT and CDR2 YYEEEE. Here the CDR3 reads CASSPRGLAGGYNEQFF. CDR3 nucleotide sequence: TGTGCCAGCAGCCCGCGGGGACTAGCGGGAGGTTACAATGAGCAGTTCTTC. The entire variable domain, with the rest obtained from reference TRBV5-6 and TRBJ2-1, is as follows: DAGVTQSPTHLIKTRGQQVTLRCSPKSGHDTVSWYQQALGQGPQFIFQYYEEEERQRGNFPDRFSGHQFPNYSSELNVNALLLGDSALYLCASSPRGLAGGYNEQFFGPGTRLTVL.

This clonotype has a count of ten or more. The gene calls are TRBV29-1 and TRBJ2-5; possibly TRBD2 for D (6 bases). Germline V gene sequence: CDR1 SQVTM, CDR2 ANQGSEA. V gave up 6 bases and J gave up 5 bases, with 13 bases separating them. The CDR3 is made up of 12 amino acids. CDR3 sequence: CSVAGTPETQYF. The CDR3 bases are TGCAGCGTAGCCGGGACTCCGGAGACCCAGTACTTC.